This T cell receptor (beta chain) was observed in a study of blood T cell repertoires in COVID-19. Study in general: T cells, B-cell-depleted T cells, or PBMCs supplied cDNA or gDNA.

TCRdb keeps only in-frame clones here, not all; method: immunoSEQ multiplex PCR. The sample holds 220,000 or so clones, 80% to 90% seen once. V lost 4 bases, J lost 7 bases, and 11 bases lay in between. CDR1 is MNHNY and CDR2 is SVGAGI in the germline V gene (reference sequence). This CDR3 comprises 12 residues. Sequencing used PBMCs or T cells enriched from blood (not recorded which). The receptor was isolated from a woman under 30 in a cohort exposed to, infected with or recovered from COVID-19 (not recorded which). The rearrangement uses TRBV6-6 and TRBJ2-7; D remains unclear. CDR3 DNA sequence: TGTGCCAGCAGTTTTAGAGCGCAGGAGCAGTACTTC. This translates into CASSFRAQEQYF.